These 6 T cell receptor beta chains came from one sample sequenced in a study of cytomegalovirus exposure and HLA in healthy donors (dated by TCRdb to 2016 to 2017). Receptor libraries were prepared by the immunoSEQ multiplex PCR assay. For the multiplex PCR, a mixture combining 60 forward primers for TCR Vbeta segments and 13 reverse primers for TCR Jbeta segments was used. In TCRdb, the immuneACCESS table is reduced to in-frame sequences with V and J assigned. These tables do not hold every clone; where another copy was compared, an unresolved V gene accounts for under half, and the others remain unexplained. The data table for this sample lists 200,000 or so clones. 1.1% of the sample is in the top ten clones. Sequencing used PBMCs. These receptors all stem from a girl between 2 and 10 years old in good health and CMV-seropositive.

J is TRBJ2-1 and V is TRBV7-8; TRBD2 aligns across 9 bases. Trimming took 3 bases from V and 6 from J; bases not matched to a gene: 6. The CDR3 has 15 residues. Germline lookup yields CDR1 SGHVS and CDR2 FQNEAQ. The CDR3 spells CASSFPSGMGNEQFF. CDR3 DNA sequence: TGTGCCAGCAGCTTCCCTAGCGGGATGGGCAATGAGCAGTTCTTC.

This chain links TRBV7-2 with TRBJ2-5; D is ambiguous. The better agreement between TRBJ2-7 and the DNA end casts doubt on the J call. The CDR3 has 14 amino acids. Germline V gives CDR1 SGHTA, CDR2 FQGNSA. CDR3 amino acids: CASSFPPSTYEQYF. For the CDR3, the DNA is TGTGCCAGCAGCTTTCCCCCCTCCACCTACGAGCAGTACTTC.

The rearrangement links TRBV7-2 to TRBJ2-7, with TRBD2 matching 16 bases. Looked up from germline, CDR1 is SGHTA and CDR2 is FQGNSA. This CDR3 is 17 amino acids long. Losses at the gene ends were 3 bases for V and 7 bases for J; bases not matched to a gene: 9. The DNA of the CDR3 is TGTGCCAGCAGCTTTTCCGGGACTAGCGGGAGGGCCAAAGAGCAGTACTTC. Its translation is CASSFSGTSGRAKEQYF.

CDR3 loop: CATSPMTGTANYGYTF. Here the CDR3 DNA reads TGTGCCACCAGCCCGATGACCGGGACAGCTAACTATGGCTACACCTTC. The chain combines TRBV15 with TRBJ1-2; the match to TRBD1 covers 7 bases. This CDR3 is built from 16 residues. After removal of 5 bases from V and 0 bases from J, the junction contained 9 bases not matched to a gene. Looked up from germline, CDR1 is LNHNV and CDR2 is YYDKDF (reference sequence).

V gene TRBV7-9 combines with J gene TRBJ2-1; 9 bases align to TRBD1. Germline CDR1 SEHNR, CDR2 FQNEAQ (reference sequence). V lost 5 bases to trimming and J lost 7 bases; unmatched junction nucleotides: 9. The CDR3 has 15 amino acids. The CDR3 DNA reads TGTGCCAGCAGCCTCACCGGGACAGGGTTGAATGAGCAGTTCTTC. It translates to CASSLTGTGLNEQFF.

The V and J genes are TRBV4-1 and TRBJ2-1, with D possibly matching TRBD2 (6 bases). In germline, CDR1 is MGHRA, CDR2 YSYEKL. With 1 base removed from V and 0 bases from J, the gap between germline ends came to 19 bases. The length of the CDR3 is 19 residues. The CDR3 DNA reads as TGCGCCAGCAGCCAAGTCTCTGTGGGAGGCGGAGACTCCTACAATGAGCAGTTCTTC. Translated: CASSQVSVGGGDSYNEQFF.